These 4 T cell receptor beta chains originate from one sample sequenced in a study of post-analysis software for immune sequencing data. Study-wide findings and caveats: There were five TRBV segments more frequent in patients than controls, and TRBV5-6, TRBV5-1 and TRBV20-1 were among them.

Prepared libraries of TCR beta cDNA carried unique molecular identifiers. From the PCR reads, TCRdb called clonotypes with MiXCR, one entry per CDR3 protein. Of 800,000 to 950,000 distinct CDR3 sequences in the sample, roughly 50% were seen once. Their antigens are not known. Sequenced: blood. Receptor source: a girl under 18 with multiple sclerosis.

This chain joins TRBV5-6 and TRBJ2-7; 9 bases match TRBD2. V shed 1 base and J 4 bases; nucleotides not matched to a gene: 6. Per the germline V gene, CDR1 is SGHDT and CDR2 is YYEEEE. The CDR3 totals 15 residues. CDR3 sequence reads: CASSLLAGDWYEQYF. Here the CDR3 DNA reads TGTGCCAGCAGCTTGTTAGCGGGAGATTGGTACGAGCAGTACTTC. Together with reference TRBV5-6 and TRBJ2-7, the CDR3 gives the full variable domain: DAGVTQSPTHLIKTRGQQVTLRCSPKSGHDTVSWYQQALGQGPQFIFQYYEEEERQRGNFPDRFSGHQFPNYSSELNVNALLLGDSALYLCASSLLAGDWYEQYFGPGTRLTVT.

The rearrangement links TRBV20-1 to TRBJ2-7; D possibly uses TRBD1 or TRBD2 (5 bases each). Germline-derived CDR1 and CDR2 are DFQATT and SNEGSKA (reference sequence). Trimming took off 3 bases at V and 0 bases at J, with 18 bases between the two ends. This CDR3 is built from 16 residues. CDR3 DNA: TGCAGTGCTAGCGTGAACCGGGACGGAAGCTCCTACGAGCAGTACTTC. Translation: CSASVNRDGSSYEQYF.

The chain is built from TRBV4-1 and TRBJ2-3; 11 nucleotides line up with TRBD2. The V gene end was trimmed by 3 bases and the J gene end by 4 bases; junction bases not matched to a gene: 18. This CDR3 is built from 20 residues. The V gene's germline CDR1 is MGHRA and CDR2 YSYEKL. CDR3 protein: CASSQLPGLAEARVPDTQYF. The DNA of the CDR3 is TGCGCCAGCAGCCAGTTACCGGGACTAGCGGAGGCTCGTGTCCCAGATACGCAGTATTTT.

The chain uses TRBV20-1 and TRBJ2-7, with D perhaps TRBD2 (6 bases). The V end lost 3 bases, the J end lost 6 bases, and 12 bases lay between the germline ends. Germline CDR1 is DFQATT and CDR2 is SNEGSKA (reference sequence). This CDR3 region has 12 residues. The CDR3 DNA reads TGCAGTGCTAGGGCGGGATCCGGCGAGCAGTACTTC. Its protein product is CSARAGSGEQYF.